A single sample gave rise to the 3 T cell receptor beta chains below, sequenced in a study of glioma-infiltrating T cells after dendritic cell vaccination. The method was immunoSEQ multiplex PCR; TCRdb's version includes in-frame clones alone and lacks a portion of them. Among about 50,000 clones listed, 89% were seen once. Time point meaning: after dendritic cell vaccination, including at tumor progression/relapse. The source was blood, collected after dendritic cell vaccination. The receptors stem from a human donor with glioblastoma.

The chain joins TRBV21-1 to TRBJ2-5; the D segment call TRBD1 is taken from the table without a DNA check. TRBV21-1 is assigned pseudogene status. The CDR3 sequence is 19 residues long. This chain's CDR3 is CASSKSRDRQGLIQETQYF. The CDR3 DNA sequence: TGTGCCAGCAGCAAAAGTAGGGACCGACAGGGGCTTATCCAAGAGACCCAGTACTTC.

This clone was picked up one time. This chain connects TRBV7-9 to TRBJ2-1; maybe TRBD2 (5 bases). The ends were cut back, 5 bases at V and 9 bases at J, with 14 bases in the middle. Looked up from germline, CDR1 is SEHNR and CDR2 is FQNEAQ (reference sequence). The CDR3 totals 13 residues. The CDR3 DNA sequence: TGTGCCAGCAGCCCAAACCTGGCGGGTGAGCAGTTCTTC. Protein product: CASSPNLAGEQFF.

Note on this clone: The germline gene is not matched at one end of the junction; a read error may be the cause. The genes are TRBV6-5 and TRBJ1-2; D possibly corresponds to TRBD1 (6 bases). This CDR3 has 14 residues. Per the germline V gene, CDR1 is MNHEY and CDR2 is SVGAGI. The CDR3 bases are TGTGCCACCGGAAGATCGCAGGCTCCGGGGGGCTACGCCTTC. It specifies CATGRSQAPGGYAF.